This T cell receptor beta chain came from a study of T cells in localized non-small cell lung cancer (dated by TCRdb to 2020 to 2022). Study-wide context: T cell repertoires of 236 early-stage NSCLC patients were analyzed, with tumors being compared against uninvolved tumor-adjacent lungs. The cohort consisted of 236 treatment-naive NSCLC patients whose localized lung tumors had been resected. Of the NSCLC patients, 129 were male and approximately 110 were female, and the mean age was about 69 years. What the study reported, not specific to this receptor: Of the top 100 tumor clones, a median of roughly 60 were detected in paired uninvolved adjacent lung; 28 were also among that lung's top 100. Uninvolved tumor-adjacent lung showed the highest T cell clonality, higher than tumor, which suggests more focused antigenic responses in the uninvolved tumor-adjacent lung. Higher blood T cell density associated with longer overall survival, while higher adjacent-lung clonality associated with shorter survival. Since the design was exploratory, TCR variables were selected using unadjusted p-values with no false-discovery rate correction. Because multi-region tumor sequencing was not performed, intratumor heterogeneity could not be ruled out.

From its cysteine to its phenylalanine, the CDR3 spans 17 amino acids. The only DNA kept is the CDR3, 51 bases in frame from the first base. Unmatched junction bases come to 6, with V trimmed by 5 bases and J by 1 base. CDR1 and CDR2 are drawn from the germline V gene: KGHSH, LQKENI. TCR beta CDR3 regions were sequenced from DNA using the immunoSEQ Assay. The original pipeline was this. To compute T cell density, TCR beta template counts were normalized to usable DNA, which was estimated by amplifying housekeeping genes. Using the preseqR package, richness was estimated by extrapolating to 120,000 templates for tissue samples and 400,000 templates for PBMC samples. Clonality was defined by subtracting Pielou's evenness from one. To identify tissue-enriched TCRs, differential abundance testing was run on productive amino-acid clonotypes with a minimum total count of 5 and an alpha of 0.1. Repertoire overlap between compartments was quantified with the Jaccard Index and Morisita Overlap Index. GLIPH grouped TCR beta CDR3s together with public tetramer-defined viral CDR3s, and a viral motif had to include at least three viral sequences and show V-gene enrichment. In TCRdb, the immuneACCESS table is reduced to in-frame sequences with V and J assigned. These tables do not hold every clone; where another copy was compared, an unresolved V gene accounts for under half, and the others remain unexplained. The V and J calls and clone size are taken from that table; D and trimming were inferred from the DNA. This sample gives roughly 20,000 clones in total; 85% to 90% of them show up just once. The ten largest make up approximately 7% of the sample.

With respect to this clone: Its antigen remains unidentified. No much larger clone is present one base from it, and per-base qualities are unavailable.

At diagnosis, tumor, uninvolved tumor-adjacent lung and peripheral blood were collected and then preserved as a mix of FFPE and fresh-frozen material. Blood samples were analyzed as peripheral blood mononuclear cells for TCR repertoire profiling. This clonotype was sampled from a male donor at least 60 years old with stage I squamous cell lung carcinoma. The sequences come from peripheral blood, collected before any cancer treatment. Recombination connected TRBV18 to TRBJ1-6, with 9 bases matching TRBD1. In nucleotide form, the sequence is TGTGCCAGCTCAAGGACAGGGGAAAGTTCCTATAATTCACCCCTCCACTTT. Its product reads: CASSRTGESSYNSPLHF.